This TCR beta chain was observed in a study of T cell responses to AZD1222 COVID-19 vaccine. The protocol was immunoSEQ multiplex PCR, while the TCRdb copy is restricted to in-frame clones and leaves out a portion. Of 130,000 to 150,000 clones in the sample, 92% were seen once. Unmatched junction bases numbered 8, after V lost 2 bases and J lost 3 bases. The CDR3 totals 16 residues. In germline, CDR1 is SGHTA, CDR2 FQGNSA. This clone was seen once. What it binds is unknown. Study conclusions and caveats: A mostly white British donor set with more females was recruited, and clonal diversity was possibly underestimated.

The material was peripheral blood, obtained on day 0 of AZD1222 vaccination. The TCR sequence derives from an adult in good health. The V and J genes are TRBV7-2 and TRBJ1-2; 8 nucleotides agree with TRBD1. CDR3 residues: CASSLTGTGVYYGYTF. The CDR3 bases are TGTGCCAGCAGCTTAACCGGGACAGGAGTGTACTATGGCTACACCTTC.